This TCR beta chain was found in a study of control samples from healthy donors and cancer patients. This CDR3 spans 15 amino acids. The V and J ends lost 3 bases and 3 bases respectively, with 14 bases between them. The germline gives CDR1 MNHEY, CDR2 SMNVEV (reference sequence). This table comes from immunoSEQ multiplex PCR, and its TCRdb copy is limited to in-frame clones, with some not included. This table has approximately 100,000 clones, about 89% appearing once. Source material: blood. The receptor's source is a man aged 25 to 45 in good health. This chain links TRBV27 with TRBJ1-2; the D gene is possibly TRBD1 (6 bases). The CDR3 region is CASSLGRGAYYGYTF. CDR3 in DNA: TGTGCCAGCAGTTTGGGCAGGGGCGCGTACTATGGCTACACCTTC.